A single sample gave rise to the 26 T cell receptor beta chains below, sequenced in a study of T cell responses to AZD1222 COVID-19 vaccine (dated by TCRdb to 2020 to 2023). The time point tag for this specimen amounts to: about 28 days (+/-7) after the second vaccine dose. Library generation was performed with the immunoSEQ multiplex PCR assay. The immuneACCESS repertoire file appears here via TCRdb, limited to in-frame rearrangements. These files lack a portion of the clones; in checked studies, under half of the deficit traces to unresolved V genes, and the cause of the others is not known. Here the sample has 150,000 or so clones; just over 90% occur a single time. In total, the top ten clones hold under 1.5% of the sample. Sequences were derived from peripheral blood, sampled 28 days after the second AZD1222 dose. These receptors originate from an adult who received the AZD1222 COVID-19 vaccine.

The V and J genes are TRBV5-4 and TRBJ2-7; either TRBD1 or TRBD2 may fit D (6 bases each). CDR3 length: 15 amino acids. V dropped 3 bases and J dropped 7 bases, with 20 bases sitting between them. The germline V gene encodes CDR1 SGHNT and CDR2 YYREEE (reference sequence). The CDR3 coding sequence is TGTGCCAGCAGCTCGAAACACTTGGGGGGCGATGAGCAGTACTTC. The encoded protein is CASSSKHLGGDEQYF.

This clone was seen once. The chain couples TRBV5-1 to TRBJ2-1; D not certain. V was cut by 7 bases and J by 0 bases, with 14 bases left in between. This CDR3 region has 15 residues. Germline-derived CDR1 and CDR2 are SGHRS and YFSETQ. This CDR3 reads CASAPSRSSYNEQFF. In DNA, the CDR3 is TGCGCCAGCGCCCCCTCTCGAAGCTCCTACAATGAGCAGTTCTTC.

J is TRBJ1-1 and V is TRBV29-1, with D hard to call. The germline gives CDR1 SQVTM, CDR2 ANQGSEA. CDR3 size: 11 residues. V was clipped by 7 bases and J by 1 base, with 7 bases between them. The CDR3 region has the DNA TGCAGCGGGGTGCGGAACACTGAAGCTTTCTTT. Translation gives CSGVRNTEAFF.

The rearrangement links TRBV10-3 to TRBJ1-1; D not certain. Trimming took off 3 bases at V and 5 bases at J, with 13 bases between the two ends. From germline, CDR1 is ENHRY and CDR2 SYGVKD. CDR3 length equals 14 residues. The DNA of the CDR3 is TGTGCCATCAGTGAATTGTCCCACGGGACTGAAGCTTTCTTT. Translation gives CAISELSHGTEAFF.

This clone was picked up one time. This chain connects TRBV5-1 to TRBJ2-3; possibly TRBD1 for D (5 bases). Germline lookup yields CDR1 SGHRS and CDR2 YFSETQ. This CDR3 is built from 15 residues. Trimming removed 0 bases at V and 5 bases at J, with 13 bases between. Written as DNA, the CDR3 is TGCGCCAGCAGCTTGGGACAGTTGGAAGAAGATACGCAGTATTTT. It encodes CASSLGQLEEDTQYF. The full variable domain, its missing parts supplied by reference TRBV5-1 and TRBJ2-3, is KAGVTQTPRYLIKTRGQQVTLSCSPISGHRSVSWYQQTPGQGLQFLFEYFSETQRNKGNFPGRFSGRQFSNSRSEMNVSTLELGDSALYLCASSLGQLEEDTQYFGPGTRLTVL.

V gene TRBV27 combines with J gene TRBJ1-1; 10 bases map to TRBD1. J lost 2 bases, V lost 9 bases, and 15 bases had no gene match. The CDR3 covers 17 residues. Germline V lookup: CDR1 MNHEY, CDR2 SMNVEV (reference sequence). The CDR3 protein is CASQRTGTGDPNTEAFF. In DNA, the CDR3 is TGTGCCAGTCAGAGAACCGGGACAGGGGACCCTAACACTGAAGCTTTCTTT.

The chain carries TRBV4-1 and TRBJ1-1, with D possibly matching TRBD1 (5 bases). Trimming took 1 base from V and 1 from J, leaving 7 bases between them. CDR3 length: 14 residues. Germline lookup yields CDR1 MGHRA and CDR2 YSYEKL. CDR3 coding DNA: TGCGCCAGCAGCCAAGTTGGGGGGAACACTGAAGCTTTCTTT. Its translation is CASSQVGGNTEAFF.

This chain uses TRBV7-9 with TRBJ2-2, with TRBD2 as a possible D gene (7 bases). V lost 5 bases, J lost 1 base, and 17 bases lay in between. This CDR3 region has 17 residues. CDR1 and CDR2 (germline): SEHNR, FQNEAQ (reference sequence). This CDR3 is CASSPRGRAGNTGELFF. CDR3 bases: TGTGCCAGCAGCCCGCGGGGGCGGGCCGGGAACACCGGGGAGCTGTTTTTT.

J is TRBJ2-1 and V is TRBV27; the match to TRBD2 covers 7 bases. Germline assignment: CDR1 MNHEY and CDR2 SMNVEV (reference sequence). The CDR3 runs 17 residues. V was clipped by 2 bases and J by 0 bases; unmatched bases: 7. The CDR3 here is CASSLIAGESSYNEQFF. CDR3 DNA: TGTGCCAGCAGTTTAATCGCGGGAGAGAGCTCCTACAATGAGCAGTTCTTC.

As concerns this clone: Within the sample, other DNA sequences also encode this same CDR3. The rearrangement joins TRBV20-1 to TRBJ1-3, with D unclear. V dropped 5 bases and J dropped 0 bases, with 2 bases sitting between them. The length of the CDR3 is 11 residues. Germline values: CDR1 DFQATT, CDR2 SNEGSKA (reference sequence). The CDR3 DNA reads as TGCAGTGCTCCCTCTGGAAACACCATATATTTT. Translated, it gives CSAPSGNTIYF.

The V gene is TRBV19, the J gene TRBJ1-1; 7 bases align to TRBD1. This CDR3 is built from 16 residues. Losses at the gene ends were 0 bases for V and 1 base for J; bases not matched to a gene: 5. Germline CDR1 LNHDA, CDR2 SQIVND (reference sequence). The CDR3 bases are TGTGCCAGTAGTATAGACCTGGGACAGAAGAACACTGAAGCTTTCTTT. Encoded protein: CASSIDLGQKNTEAFF. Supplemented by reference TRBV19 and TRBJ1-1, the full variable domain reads DGGITQSPKYLFRKEGQNVTLSCEQNLNHDAMYWYRQDPGQGLRLIYYSQIVNDFQKGDIAEGYSVSREKKESFPLTVTSAQKNPTAFYLCASSIDLGQKNTEAFFGQGTRLTVV.

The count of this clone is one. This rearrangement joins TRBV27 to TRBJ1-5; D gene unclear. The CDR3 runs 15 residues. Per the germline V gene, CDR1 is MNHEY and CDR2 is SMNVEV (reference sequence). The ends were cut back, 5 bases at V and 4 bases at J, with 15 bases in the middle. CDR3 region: CASSASGILNQPQHF. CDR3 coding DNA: TGTGCCAGCAGTGCTTCCGGGATCCTAAATCAGCCCCAGCATTTT.

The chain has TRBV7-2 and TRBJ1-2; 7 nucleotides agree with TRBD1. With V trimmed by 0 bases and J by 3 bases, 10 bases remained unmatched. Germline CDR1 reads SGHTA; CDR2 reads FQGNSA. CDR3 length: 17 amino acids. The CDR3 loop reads CASSLAGGPGGDYGYTF. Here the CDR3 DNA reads TGTGCCAGCAGCTTAGCGGGTGGTCCAGGGGGGGACTATGGCTACACCTTC.

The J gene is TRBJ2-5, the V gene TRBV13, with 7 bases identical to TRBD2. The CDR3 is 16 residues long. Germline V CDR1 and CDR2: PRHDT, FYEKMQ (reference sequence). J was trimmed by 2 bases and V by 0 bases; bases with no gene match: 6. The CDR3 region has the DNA TGTGCCAGCAGCTTAGGAGGGGAAGCGGGGCAAGAGACCCAGTACTTC. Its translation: CASSLGGEAGQETQYF.

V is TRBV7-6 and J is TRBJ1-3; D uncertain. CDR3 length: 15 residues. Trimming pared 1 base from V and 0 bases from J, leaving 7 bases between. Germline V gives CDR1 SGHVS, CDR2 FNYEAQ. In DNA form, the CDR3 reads TGTGCCAGCAGCTTAGAAAACCTCTCTGGAAACACCATATATTTT. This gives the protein CASSLENLSGNTIYF.

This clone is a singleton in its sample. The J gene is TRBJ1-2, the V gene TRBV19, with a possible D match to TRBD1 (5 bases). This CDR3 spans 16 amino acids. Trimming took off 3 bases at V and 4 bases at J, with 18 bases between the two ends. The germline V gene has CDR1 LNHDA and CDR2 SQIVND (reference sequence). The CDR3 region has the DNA TGTGCCAGTAGTATGGGACCAGGGTATACGGGCTATGGCTACACCTTC. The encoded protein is CASSMGPGYTGYGYTF.

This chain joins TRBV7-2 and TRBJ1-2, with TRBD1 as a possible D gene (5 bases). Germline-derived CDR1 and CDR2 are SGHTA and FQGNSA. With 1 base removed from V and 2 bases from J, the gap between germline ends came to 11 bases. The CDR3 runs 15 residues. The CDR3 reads CASSLVVQGNYGYTF. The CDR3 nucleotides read TGTGCCAGCAGCTTAGTTGTTCAGGGCAACTATGGCTACACCTTC.

As DNA, the CDR3 is TGTGCCAGCTCACTACTAGTGGGGTCTTACAATGAGCAGTTCTTC. Amino acid sequence: CASSLLVGSYNEQFF. The V and J genes are TRBV18 and TRBJ2-1, with a tentative D call TRBD2 (5 bases). CDR1 is KGHSH, CDR2 LQKENI, per germline. V dropped 4 bases and J dropped 4 bases, with 14 bases sitting between them. The CDR3 has 15 amino acids.

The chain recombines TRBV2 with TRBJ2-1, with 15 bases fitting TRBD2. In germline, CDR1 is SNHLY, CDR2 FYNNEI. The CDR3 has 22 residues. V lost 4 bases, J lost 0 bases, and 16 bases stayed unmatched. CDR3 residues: CASSAPPGLAGGKLSSYNEQFF. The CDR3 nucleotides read TGTGCCAGCAGTGCCCCACCGGGACTAGCGGGGGGCAAACTAAGCTCCTACAATGAGCAGTTCTTC.

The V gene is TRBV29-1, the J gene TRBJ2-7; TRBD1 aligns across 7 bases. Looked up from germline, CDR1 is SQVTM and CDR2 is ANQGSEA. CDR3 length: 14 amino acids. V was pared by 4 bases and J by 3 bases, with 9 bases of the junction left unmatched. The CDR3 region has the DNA TGCAGCGTTGGTGAAAGGGACAGCTACTACGAGCAGTACTTC. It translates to CSVGERDSYYEQYF.

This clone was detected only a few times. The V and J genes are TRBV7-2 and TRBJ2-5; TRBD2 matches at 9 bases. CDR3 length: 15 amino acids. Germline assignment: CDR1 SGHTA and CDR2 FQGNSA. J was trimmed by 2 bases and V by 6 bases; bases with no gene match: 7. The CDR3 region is CASRRSGGSQETQYF. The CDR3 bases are TGTGCCAGCAGGCGTAGCGGGGGATCACAAGAGACCCAGTACTTC.

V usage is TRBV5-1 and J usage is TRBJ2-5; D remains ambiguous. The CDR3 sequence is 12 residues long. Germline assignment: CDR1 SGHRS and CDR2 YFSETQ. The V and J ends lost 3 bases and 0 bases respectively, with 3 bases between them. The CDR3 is CASSSNQETQYF. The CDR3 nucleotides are TGCGCCAGCAGCTCAAACCAAGAGACCCAGTACTTC.

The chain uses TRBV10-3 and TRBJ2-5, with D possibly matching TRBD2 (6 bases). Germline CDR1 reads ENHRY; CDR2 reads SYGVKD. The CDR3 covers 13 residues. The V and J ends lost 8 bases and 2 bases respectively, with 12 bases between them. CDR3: CAIRRDLQETQYF. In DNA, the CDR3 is TGTGCCATCCGGCGGGACTTACAAGAGACCCAGTACTTC.

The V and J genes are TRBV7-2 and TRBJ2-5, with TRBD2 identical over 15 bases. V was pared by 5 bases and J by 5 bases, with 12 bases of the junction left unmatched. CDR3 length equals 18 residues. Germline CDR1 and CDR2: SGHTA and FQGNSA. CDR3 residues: CASSPPGLAGGRGETQYF. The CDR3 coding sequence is TGTGCCAGCAGCCCGCCGGGACTAGCGGGGGGTCGTGGGGAGACCCAGTACTTC.

In DNA form, the CDR3 reads TGCGCCAGCCGAGGGCTTCCAGCCTACGAGCAGTACTTC. Protein sequence: CASRGLPAYEQYF. The rearrangement links TRBV5-1 to TRBJ2-7; tentatively, D is TRBD2 (5 bases). CDR1 SGHRS and CDR2 YFSETQ come from the germline V gene. The CDR3 consists of 13 residues. Trimming removed 7 bases from V and 2 bases from J, with 13 bases in between.

The CDR3 DNA follows: TGCGCCAGCAGCCCCCGGGACGTTGGGGGGACAAACTATGGCTACACCTTC. Its translation is CASSPRDVGGTNYGYTF. The chain carries TRBV4-1 and TRBJ1-2; a weak D match, TRBD1 (6 bases). The CDR3 has 17 amino acids. CDR1 and CDR2 from the germline V gene are MGHRA and YSYEKL. V lost 4 bases to trimming and J lost 2 bases, with 20 bases between them.